This entry lists 17 T cell receptor beta chains sequenced from one sample in a study of shared clonotypes between healthy human individuals. This table comes from immunoSEQ multiplex PCR, and its TCRdb copy is limited to in-frame clones, with some not included. The data hold about 1.1 million clones, with 75% to 85% observed a single time. What was sequenced was memory CD4+ T cells from PBMCs. Subset defined: CD45RA-negative fraction. The receptors come from a man between 18 and 29 years old in good health. Some clones in this sample may be carry-over from other donors' samples.

This clone was found once. The rearrangement uses TRBV27 and TRBJ2-1; 10 positions match TRBD2. The V segment lost 5 bases and the J segment 3 bases; nucleotides outside the gene matches: 1. Germline V gene sequence: CDR1 MNHEY, CDR2 SMNVEV (reference sequence). The CDR3 is 14 amino acids. CDR3 amino acids: CASSSGRVYNEQFF. CDR3 sequence (DNA): TGTGCCAGCAGTAGCGGGAGGGTCTACAATGAGCAGTTCTTC.

The CDR3 reads CSVETGTSSYNEQFF. The CDR3 DNA is TGCAGCGTTGAAACAGGCACAAGCTCCTACAATGAGCAGTTCTTC. The chain uses TRBV29-1 and TRBJ2-1; TRBD1 might be the D (5 bases). In germline, CDR1 is SQVTM, CDR2 ANQGSEA. Between the trimmed V and J ends, which lost 2 bases and 0 bases, there was a span of 11 bases. CDR3 length: 15 residues.

CDR3 DNA sequence: TGCGCCAGCAGCTTTATGGGACAGGGGGCAATTGGTGAAAAACTGTTTTTT. Amino acids: CASSFMGQGAIGEKLFF. This sequence joins TRBV5-1 and TRBJ1-4; 12 bases agree with TRBD1. The CDR3 runs to 17 residues. V lost 2 bases and J lost 7; bases outside the gene matches: 9. From germline, CDR1 is SGHRS and CDR2 YFSETQ.

Points on this clone: Other DNA sequences within the sample encode an identical CDR3. The chain has TRBV9 and TRBJ2-1; D tentatively fits TRBD1 or TRBD2 (5 bases each). Germline V lookup: CDR1 SGDLS, CDR2 YYNGEE. The V end was cut by 0 bases, the J end by 2 bases, with 9 bases between. The CDR3 runs to 15 residues. Written as DNA, the CDR3 is TGTGCCAGCAGCGTAGCCAGGGAGACCTACAATGAGCAGTTCTTC. Its protein is CASSVARETYNEQFF.

This rearrangement joins TRBV27 to TRBJ2-2; no clear D gene. The V and J ends lost 4 bases and 0 bases respectively, with 12 bases between them. The CDR3 runs to 16 residues. The germline gives CDR1 MNHEY, CDR2 SMNVEV (reference sequence). CDR3 residues: CASSSTRYPNTGELFF. CDR3 DNA: TGTGCCAGCAGTTCGACCCGCTACCCGAACACCGGGGAGCTGTTTTTT.

The V gene is TRBV30, the J gene TRBJ2-2; D call uncertain. Germline V gene sequence: CDR1 GTSNPN, CDR2 SVGIG (reference sequence). This CDR3 contains 12 residues. V lost 3 bases to trimming and J lost 2 bases, with 4 bases between them. The CDR3 sequence is CAWRPNTGELFF. In DNA, the CDR3 is TGTGCCTGGAGACCTAACACCGGGGAGCTGTTTTTT.

A few counts support this clone. The DNA of the CDR3 is TGTGCCATCAGTGGAGAGGGAGATAGCAATCAGCCCCAGCATTTT. Its protein is CAISGEGDSNQPQHF. The chain uses TRBV10-3 and TRBJ1-5; D is ambiguous. Germline-derived CDR1 and CDR2 are ENHRY and SYGVKD. V lost 4 bases and J lost 0, with 10 bases in between. The CDR3 has 15 residues.

Turning to this clone: In the same sample, other DNA sequences code for this CDR3. The chain is built from TRBV29-1 and TRBJ1-1; TRBD1 aligns across 8 bases. CDR1 SQVTM and CDR2 ANQGSEA come from the germline V gene. This CDR3 is built from 12 residues. The ends lost 7 bases at V and 1 base at J; junction bases unmatched: 2. The CDR3 protein is CSADRGNTEAFF. The CDR3 DNA reads as TGCAGCGCCGACAGGGGGAACACTGAAGCTTTCTTT.

This clone was counted many times. This chain joins TRBV27 and TRBJ1-1; D is uncertain. Germline V lookup: CDR1 MNHEY, CDR2 SMNVEV (reference sequence). CDR3 length: 13 residues. V lost 10 bases and J lost 3, with 15 bases in between. The CDR3 nucleotides are TGTGCCACCCGGCGGGCCTTCGACACTGAAGCTTTCTTT. It encodes CATRRAFDTEAFF.

This chain connects TRBV29-1 to TRBJ1-1, with a tentative D call TRBD1 (5 bases). The CDR3 runs to 14 residues. Trimming cost V 6 bases and J 5 bases, with 19 bases left between them. Per germline, CDR1 SQVTM and CDR2 ANQGSEA. The CDR3 coding sequence is TGCAGCGTAGTACTCGGGACGGCGGGTACTGAAGCTTTCTTT. It translates to CSVVLGTAGTEAFF.

CDR3: CASSDLVTGTGGSYEQYF. CDR3 sequence (DNA): TGTGCCAGCAGTGACCTTGTTACCGGGACAGGGGGATCCTACGAGCAGTACTTC. The chain combines TRBV6-4 with TRBJ2-7; 11 bases match TRBD1. The CDR3 is 18 amino acids. Germline V gives CDR1 MRHNA, CDR2 SNTAGT. After removal of 2 bases from V and 1 base from J, the junction contained 10 bases not matched to a gene.

The chain is built from TRBV18 and TRBJ2-7; D is uncertain. The V gene's germline CDR1 is KGHSH and CDR2 LQKENI. This CDR3 is 13 amino acids long. V was trimmed by 2 bases and J by 1 base, leaving 6 bases between them. The CDR3 region is CASSPYRSYEQYF. CDR3 in DNA: TGTGCCAGCTCACCATATCGTTCCTACGAGCAGTACTTC. The full variable domain, its missing parts supplied by reference TRBV18 and TRBJ2-7, is NAGVMQNPRHLVRRRGQEARLRCSPMKGHSHVYWYRQLPEEGLKFMVYLQKENIIDESGMPKERFSAEFPKEGPSILRIQQVVRGDSAAYFCASSPYRSYEQYFGPGTRLTVT.

J is TRBJ2-7 and V is TRBV6-1, with 8 nucleotides matching TRBD2. The CDR3 extends over 13 amino acids. The V and J ends lost 7 bases and 6 bases, in that order; junction bases with no gene match: 8. Germline V gene lookup returns CDR1 MNHNS and CDR2 SASEGT. The chain's CDR3 is CASTLSGTGEQYF. In DNA, the CDR3 is TGTGCCAGCACCCTTAGCGGGACGGGCGAGCAGTACTTC.

The chain carries TRBV9 and TRBJ1-5; 7 bases are shared with TRBD1. V was pared by 1 base and J by 7 bases, with 5 bases of the junction left unmatched. CDR3 length equals 14 residues. Germline CDR1 reads SGDLS; CDR2 reads YYNGEE. CDR3 sequence reads: CASSVSGGRQPQHF. The CDR3 bases are TGTGCCAGCAGCGTATCAGGGGGAAGGCAGCCCCAGCATTTT. The whole variable domain, remainder taken from reference TRBV9 and TRBJ1-5, is DSGVTQTPKHLITATGQRVTLRCSPRSGDLSVYWYQQSLDQGLQFLIQYYNGEERAKGNILERFSAQQFPDLHSELNLSSLELGDSALYFCASSVSGGRQPQHFGDGTRLSIL.

The gene calls are TRBV5-6 and TRBJ2-1, with D possibly matching TRBD2 (5 bases). The CDR3 has 15 amino acids. Germline-derived CDR1 and CDR2 are SGHDT and YYEEEE. The V end lost 0 bases, the J end lost 6 bases, and 13 bases lay between the germline ends. The CDR3 DNA follows: TGTGCCAGCAGCTTGGATCCGGGGATTGGCAATGAGCAGTTCTTC. Its translation: CASSLDPGIGNEQFF. Filled out from reference TRBV5-6 and TRBJ2-1, the complete variable domain reads DAGVTQSPTHLIKTRGQQVTLRCSPKSGHDTVSWYQQALGQGPQFIFQYYEEEERQRGNFPDRFSGHQFPNYSSELNVNALLLGDSALYLCASSLDPGIGNEQFFGPGTRLTVL.

Comments on this clone: At the DNA level, this CDR3 is encoded by other sequences in the same sample as well. This rearrangement joins TRBV5-1 to TRBJ1-1; D gene ambiguous. V shed 0 bases and J shed 5 bases, with 5 bases lying between them. This CDR3 has 12 amino acids. CDR1 is SGHRS, CDR2 YFSETQ, per germline. The CDR3 region has the DNA TGCGCCAGCAGCTTGGGGGATACTGAAGCTTTCTTT. Its protein is CASSLGDTEAFF.

This clone was seen a handful of times. J is TRBJ2-3 and V is TRBV7-3; D gene ambiguous. Between the trimmed V and J ends, which lost 5 bases and 0 bases, there was a span of 12 bases. This CDR3 contains 15 residues. Germline CDR1 reads SGHTA; CDR2 reads FQGTGA. CDR3 region: CASSPLSSSTDTQYF. CDR3 nucleotide sequence: TGTGCCAGCAGCCCCCTGTCTAGTAGCACAGATACGCAGTATTTT.